The 31 T cell receptor beta chains given below trace back to one sample, sequenced in a study of T cells in Graves' hyperthyroidism and ophthalmopathy. From RNA transcripts, TCR beta CDR3 regions were amplified. The study used the HTBI primer set for a first-round RT-PCR of the TCR CDR3. Each CDR3 protein gets one entry after TCRdb re-called the multiplex PCR reads with MiXCR. The sample shows fewer than 700,000 distinct CDR3 sequences, 16% of them seen only once. The sequencing input was blood. Receptor source: a woman in her twenties or thirties with Graves' hyperthyroidism.

In its sample, this clonotype was seen many times. The rearrangement joins TRBV7-9 to TRBJ2-3; D is unresolved. The V end lost 6 bases, the J end lost 3 bases, and 7 bases lay between the germline ends. The germline V gene has CDR1 SEHNR and CDR2 FQNEAQ (reference sequence). This CDR3 has 12 amino acids. CDR3 in DNA: TGTGCCAGCAGATCGATAACAGATACGCAGTATTTT. This gives the protein CASRSITDTQYF.

This clonotype was counted many times. This chain links TRBV6-1 with TRBJ2-5; D gene ambiguous. V gave up 5 bases and J gave up 6 bases, with 13 bases separating them. The CDR3 is 13 amino acids. The germline V gene encodes CDR1 MNHNS and CDR2 SASEGT. In DNA, the CDR3 is TGTGCCAGCAGTAACATAGGAAAAAAGACCCAGTACTTC. It yields the protein CASSNIGKKTQYF.

This clonotype came up many times. The CDR3 here is CASSLNIWGGDEQFF. In DNA, the CDR3 is TGTGCCAGCAGCTTAAATATCTGGGGGGGGGATGAGCAGTTCTTC. V and J are TRBV7-3 and TRBJ2-1, with 7 bases fitting TRBD2. Looked up from germline, CDR1 is SGHTA and CDR2 is FQGTGA. The CDR3 covers 15 residues. With V trimmed by 1 base and J by 8 bases, 8 bases remained unmatched.

V is TRBV20-1 and J is TRBJ2-2; no clear D. The CDR3 has 13 amino acids. Germline V gives CDR1 DFQATT, CDR2 SNEGSKA (reference sequence). Trimming took off 6 bases at V and 6 bases at J, with 14 bases between the two ends. In DNA form, the CDR3 reads TGCAGTGCCTGGATTTTGCCTCCCGGGGAGCTGTTTTTT. Translating gives CSAWILPPGELFF.

This clonotype occurred many times. The chain has TRBV2 and TRBJ2-7; a weak D match, TRBD1 (6 bases). Germline V gene lookup returns CDR1 SNHLY and CDR2 FYNNEI. Trimming cost V 4 bases and J 7 bases, with 11 bases left between them. This CDR3 has 12 residues. The chain's CDR3 is CASSGPGVEQYF. CDR3 in DNA: TGTGCCAGCAGTGGGCCAGGGGTGGAGCAGTACTTC.

In its sample, this clonotype was seen a few times. The chain combines TRBV19 with TRBJ1-1; tentative D call: TRBD1 (5 bases). CDR3 length equals 13 residues. Germline V gene lookup returns CDR1 LNHDA and CDR2 SQIVND (reference sequence). Between the trimmed V and J ends, which lost 9 bases and 3 bases, there was a span of 14 bases. In nucleotides, the CDR3 is TGTGCCAGCGAAAGATGGGGGGACACTGAAGCTTTCTTT. It specifies CASERWGDTEAFF.

In its sample, this clonotype was seen many times. CDR3 in amino acids: CASSLRAGSQPQHF. CDR3 nucleotide sequence: TGTGCCAGCAGTTTACGAGCAGGGAGTCAGCCCCAGCATTTT. The chain joins TRBV28 to TRBJ1-5; tentative D call: TRBD1 (5 bases). Germline lookup yields CDR1 MDHEN and CDR2 SYDVKM. V gave up 2 bases and J gave up 6 bases, with 11 bases separating them. The CDR3 contains 14 residues.

This clonotype has more than one count but fewer than ten. The chain is built from TRBV7-2 and TRBJ2-1; D is undetermined. Trimming shortened V by 9 bases and J by 3 bases, and 18 bases separated the two germline ends. The CDR3 consists of 15 residues. The germline CDR1 and CDR2 sequences are SGHTA and FQGNSA. The CDR3 bases are TGTGCCAGTAGTACCGACCCCCCGGGCTACAATGAGCAGTTCTTC. Its protein product is CASSTDPPGYNEQFF.

The chain couples TRBV7-2 to TRBJ2-2; the match to TRBD2 covers 10 bases. There are 19 residues in the CDR3. The trim removed 1 base at V and 1 base at J, leaving 9 bases unmatched. Germline-derived CDR1 and CDR2 are SGHTA and FQGNSA. The CDR3 DNA reads TGTGCCAGCAGCTTAGGGGGGTCTGCTAGCGGGAGGAACACCGGGGAGCTGTTTTTT. Translating gives CASSLGGSASGRNTGELFF.

This clonotype was counted at least ten times. V gene TRBV11-1 combines with J gene TRBJ2-7, with D unclear. V gave up 2 bases and J gave up 2 bases, with 10 bases separating them. This CDR3 region has 14 residues. The V gene's germline CDR1 is SGHAT and CDR2 FQDESV (reference sequence). Here the CDR3 reads CASSLRSTAYEQYF. CDR3 coding DNA: TGTGCCAGCAGCTTAAGGTCGACTGCCTACGAGCAGTACTTC.

This clonotype appeared many times. The chain joins TRBV11-2 to TRBJ2-5, with 7 bases matching TRBD1. Germline V lookup: CDR1 SGHAT, CDR2 FQNNGV. The V and J ends lost 5 bases and 2 bases, in that order; junction bases with no gene match: 8. The CDR3 runs 15 residues. The CDR3 here is CASSTMGQFQETQYF. As DNA, the CDR3 is TGTGCCAGCAGCACAATGGGACAGTTTCAAGAGACCCAGTACTTC. The variable domain in full, completed from reference TRBV11-2 and TRBJ2-5, reads EAGVAQSPRYKIIEKRQSVAFWCNPISGHATLYWYQQILGQGPKLLIQFQNNGVVDDSQLPKDRFSAERLKGVDSTLKIQPAKLEDSAVYLCASSTMGQFQETQYFGPGTRLLVL.

This clonotype was counted ten times or more. In DNA form, the CDR3 reads TGTGCCTGGAGTGTACTCGGGCCGCACGAGCAGTACTTC. Its protein is CAWSVLGPHEQYF. The chain joins TRBV30 to TRBJ2-7, with D unresolved. V gave up 0 bases and J gave up 5 bases, with 11 bases separating them. The CDR3 is 13 amino acids. Germline loops: CDR1 GTSNPN, CDR2 SVGIG (reference sequence).

This clonotype showed up just a few times. A much more abundant neighbour one base away suggests this may be a read error. V is TRBV7-2 and J is TRBJ1-1; 9 positions match TRBD1. This CDR3 has 14 amino acids. Germline V lookup: CDR1 SGHTA, CDR2 FQGNSA. With V trimmed by 8 bases and J by 6 bases, 10 bases remained unmatched. In DNA, the CDR3 is TGTGCCAGCTCTAGAACAGGGGGCTGGGCTGAAGCTTTCTTT. This encodes CASSRTGGWAEAFF.

This clonotype was observed at least ten times. In nucleotides, the CDR3 is TGTGCCAGCAGTTGGGGGTACACCGGGGAGCTGTTTTTT. Translation gives CASSWGYTGELFF. The chain is built from TRBV27 and TRBJ2-2; D may match TRBD1 or TRBD2 (5 bases each). Trimming took 4 bases from V and 3 from J, leaving 6 bases between them. Germline CDR1 is MNHEY and CDR2 is SMNVEV (reference sequence). The CDR3 is 13 residues long.

This clonotype was detected a few times. The chain is built from TRBV19 and TRBJ1-5; TRBD1 matches 7 bases. Germline CDR1 is LNHDA and CDR2 is SQIVND (reference sequence). The V gene end was trimmed by 7 bases and the J gene end by 1 base; junction bases not matched to a gene: 7. The CDR3 is 15 residues long. The CDR3 is CASTITGESNQPQHF. The CDR3 DNA reads TGTGCCAGTACCATCACAGGGGAGAGCAATCAGCCCCAGCATTTT.

There are a few counts of this clonotype. This sequence joins TRBV15 and TRBJ2-1, with TRBD1 identical over 9 bases. This CDR3 has 14 residues. Germline CDR1 and CDR2: LNHNV and YYDKDF (reference sequence). J gave up 6 bases and V 5 bases, and 5 bases lay outside the gene matches. The chain's CDR3 is CATSLGDRANEQFF. The CDR3 coding sequence is TGTGCCACCAGCCTAGGGGACAGGGCCAATGAGCAGTTCTTC.

The chain employs TRBV5-1 and TRBJ2-5; perhaps TRBD2 as D (5 bases). The CDR3 has 14 amino acids. The ends were cut back, 5 bases at V and 2 bases at J, with 13 bases in the middle. In germline, CDR1 is SGHRS, CDR2 YFSETQ. This CDR3 is CASRLHPGQETQYF. In DNA form, the CDR3 reads TGCGCCAGCAGGCTTCACCCGGGGCAAGAGACCCAGTACTTC.

A word on this clonotype: A much larger clone sits a single nucleotide away, making a read error possible. The gene calls are TRBV30 and TRBJ1-1; D is unresolved. V lost 7 bases and J lost 2, with 17 bases in between. CDR1 is GTSNPN, CDR2 SVGIG, per germline (reference sequence). The CDR3 is made up of 14 amino acids. CDR3 DNA: TGTGCCTCACAAGACGAGACCCTCAACACTGAAGCTTTCTTT. As protein: CASQDETLNTEAFF.

The V call is TRBV29-1, the J call TRBJ1-6; 7 positions agree with TRBD1. The CDR3 spans 13 residues. The V gene's germline CDR1 is SQVTM and CDR2 ANQGSEA. The CDR3 DNA reads TGCAGTGCTAGAGCCCAGGGGGATTCACCCCTCCACTTT. Protein product: CSARAQGDSPLHF.

The chain recombines TRBV28 with TRBJ2-7; 8 nucleotides line up with TRBD2. CDR1 is MDHEN, CDR2 SYDVKM, per germline. The CDR3 totals 15 residues. The CDR3 DNA reads as TGTACCTGCAGCTACCGGGGGGGGAGAGAGGACGAGCAGTACTTC. It specifies CTCSYRGGREDEQYF.

Notes on this clonotype: A much larger clone lies one base from this, so it may be a read error. The J gene is TRBJ1-2, the V gene TRBV27; D perhaps matches TRBD1 (6 bases). The length of the CDR3 is 13 residues. V lost 2 bases and J lost 12, with 16 bases in between. Germline CDR1 reads MNHEY; CDR2 reads SMNVEV (reference sequence). For the CDR3, the DNA is TGTGCCAGCAGTTTACGGGGGGCCAAAGGCCACACCTTC. As protein: CASSLRGAKGHTF.

The table lists this clonotype with many counts. V gene TRBV11-2 combines with J gene TRBJ2-5; TRBD2 agrees at 9 bases. The CDR3 is 17 amino acids. CDR1 and CDR2 (germline): SGHAT, FQNNGV. V lost 5 bases and J lost 5; bases outside the gene matches: 15. DNA of the CDR3: TGTGCCAGCAGCGAAACCGGGACTAGCAACCCTGGGGAGACCCAGTACTTC. It yields the protein CASSETGTSNPGETQYF.

The table lists this clonotype with a few counts. This sequence joins TRBV20-1 and TRBJ2-3; 10 bases align to TRBD2. The V gene end was trimmed by 3 bases and the J gene end by 1 base; junction bases not matched to a gene: 13. Germline V CDR1 and CDR2: DFQATT, SNEGSKA (reference sequence). This CDR3 contains 18 residues. CDR3 sequence reads: CSASTASGSGKGTDTQYF. The CDR3 DNA reads TGCAGTGCTAGTACCGCTAGCGGGAGCGGAAAGGGCACAGATACGCAGTATTTT.

This chain links TRBV28 with TRBJ1-4; D unresolved. The germline CDR1 and CDR2 sequences are MDHEN and SYDVKM. The ends were cut back, 7 bases at V and 5 bases at J, with 5 bases in the middle. The CDR3 is 11 amino acids. Here the CDR3 reads CASKDNEKLFF. The CDR3 DNA sequence: TGTGCCAGCAAAGACAATGAAAAACTGTTTTTT.

V gene TRBV24-1 combines with J gene TRBJ2-1; D might be TRBD2 (5 bases). The length of the CDR3 is 16 residues. V was shortened by 3 bases and J by 3 bases, with 14 bases between the two germline ends. In germline, CDR1 is KGHDR, CDR2 SFDVKD. CDR3 sequence reads: CATSDPNLAVYNEQFF. The CDR3 DNA is TGTGCCACCAGTGATCCAAACCTAGCAGTCTACAATGAGCAGTTCTTC.

Turning to this clonotype: A read error may explain this, as a much larger clone is one base away. In nucleotides, the CDR3 is TGTGCCTGGAGTTCTGCGGGTCACTACGAGCAGTTCTTC. Amino acid sequence: CAWSSAGHYEQFF. The chain has TRBV30 and TRBJ2-1; TRBD2 is a possible D gene (5 bases). Germline V gene data show CDR1 as GTSNPN and CDR2 as SVGIG (reference sequence). Trimming shortened V by 2 bases and J by 10 bases, and 15 bases separated the two germline ends. The CDR3 length is 13 residues.

This clonotype was seen at least ten times. The genes are TRBV6-1 and TRBJ2-5; D is perhaps TRBD1 (5 bases). Trimming took off 2 bases at V and 5 bases at J, with 15 bases between the two ends. The CDR3 runs 15 residues. Germline V CDR1 and CDR2: MNHNS, SASEGT. The CDR3 DNA reads as TGTGCCAGCAGTGAATCTCTCGTAGGGGTGGAGACCCAGTACTTC. The encoded protein is CASSESLVGVETQYF.

This clonotype was seen many times. The chain is built from TRBV12-3 or TRBV12-4 and TRBJ1-1; D may be TRBD1 (5 bases). Trimming removed 5 bases from V and 7 bases from J, with 8 bases in between. The CDR3 is 11 residues long. CDR3 amino acids: CASSGGGEAFF. In nucleotides, the CDR3 is TGTGCCAGCAGTGGCGGGGGTGAAGCTTTCTTT.

The chain combines TRBV7-9 with TRBJ1-4, with D hard to call. This CDR3 is 14 amino acids long. Germline CDR1 reads SEHNR; CDR2 reads FQNEAQ (reference sequence). V was trimmed by 5 bases and J by 0 bases, leaving 7 bases between them. The CDR3 loop is CASSQVATNEKLFF. CDR3 DNA: TGTGCCAGCAGCCAGGTTGCAACTAATGAAAAACTGTTTTTT.

This clonotype was recorded at least ten times. The rearrangement links TRBV2 to TRBJ2-1, with TRBD2 identical over 10 bases. Germline trimming cut 1 base from V and 9 bases from J; bases unmatched to any gene: 3. The CDR3 is 14 residues long. Germline V lookup: CDR1 SNHLY, CDR2 FYNNEI. The CDR3 sequence: CASSEVGLAVEQFF. The CDR3 coding sequence is TGTGCCAGCAGTGAAGTTGGACTAGCGGTTGAGCAGTTCTTC. The whole variable domain, filled in from reference TRBV2 and TRBJ2-1, reads EPEVTQTPSHQVTQMGQEVILRCVPISNHLYFYWYRQILGQKVEFLVSFYNNEISEKSEIFDDQFSVERPDGSNFTLKIRSTKLEDSAMYFCASSEVGLAVEQFFGPGTRLTVL.

V gene TRBV19 combines with J gene TRBJ1-3, with 8 bases matching TRBD1. CDR1 and CDR2 from the germline V gene are LNHDA and SQIVND (reference sequence). The CDR3 totals 15 residues. V gave up 5 bases and J gave up 7 bases; unmatched junction bases: 10. CDR3 residues: CASSLMGQDQNTIYF. The CDR3 coding sequence is TGTGCCAGTAGTTTAATGGGACAGGACCAGAACACCATATATTTT.